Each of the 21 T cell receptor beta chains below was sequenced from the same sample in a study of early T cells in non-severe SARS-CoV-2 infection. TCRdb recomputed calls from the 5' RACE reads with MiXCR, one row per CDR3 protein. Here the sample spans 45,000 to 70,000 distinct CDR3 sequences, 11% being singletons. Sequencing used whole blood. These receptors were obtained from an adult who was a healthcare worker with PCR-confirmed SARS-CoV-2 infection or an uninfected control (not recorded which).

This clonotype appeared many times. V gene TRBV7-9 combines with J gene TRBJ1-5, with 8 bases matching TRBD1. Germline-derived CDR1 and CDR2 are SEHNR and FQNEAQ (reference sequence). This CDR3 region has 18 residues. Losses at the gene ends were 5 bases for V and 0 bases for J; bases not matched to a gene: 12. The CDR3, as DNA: TGTGCCAGCAGCATTTGGTCCGGGACAGGTCATAGCAATCAGCCCCAGCATTTT. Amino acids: CASSIWSGTGHSNQPQHF.

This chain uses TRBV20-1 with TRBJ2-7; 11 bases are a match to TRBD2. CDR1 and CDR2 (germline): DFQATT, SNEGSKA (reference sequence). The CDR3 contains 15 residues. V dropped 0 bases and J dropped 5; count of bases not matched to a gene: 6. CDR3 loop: CSARDPSGGYDEQYF. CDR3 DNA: TGCAGTGCTAGAGATCCTAGCGGGGGGTACGACGAGCAGTACTTC.

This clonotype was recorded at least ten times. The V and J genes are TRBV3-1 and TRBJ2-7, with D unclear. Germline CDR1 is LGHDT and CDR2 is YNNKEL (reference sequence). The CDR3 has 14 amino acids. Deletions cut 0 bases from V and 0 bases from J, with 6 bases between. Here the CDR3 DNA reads TGTGCCAGCAGCCAAGATCCCAGCTCCTACGAGCAGTACTTC. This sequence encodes CASSQDPSSYEQYF.

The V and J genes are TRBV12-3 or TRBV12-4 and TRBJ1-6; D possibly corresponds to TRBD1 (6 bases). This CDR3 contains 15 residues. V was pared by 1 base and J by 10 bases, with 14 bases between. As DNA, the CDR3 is TGTGCCAGCAGTTTAGTTGGGCAGGGGAGGTCACCCCTCCACTTT. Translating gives CASSLVGQGRSPLHF.

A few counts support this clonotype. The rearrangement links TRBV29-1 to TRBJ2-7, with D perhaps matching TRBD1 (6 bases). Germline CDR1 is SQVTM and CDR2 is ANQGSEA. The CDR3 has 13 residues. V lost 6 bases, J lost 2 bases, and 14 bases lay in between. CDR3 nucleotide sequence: TGCAGCGTCGTCCAGGACAGCCCCTACGAGCAGTACTTC. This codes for CSVVQDSPYEQYF.

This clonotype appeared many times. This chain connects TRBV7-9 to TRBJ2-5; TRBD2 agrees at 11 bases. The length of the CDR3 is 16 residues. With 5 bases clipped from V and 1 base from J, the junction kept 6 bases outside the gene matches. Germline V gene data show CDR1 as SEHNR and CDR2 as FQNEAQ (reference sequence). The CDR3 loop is CASSAPTSGIQETQYF. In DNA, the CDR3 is TGTGCCAGCAGCGCCCCGACTAGCGGGATCCAAGAGACCCAGTACTTC.

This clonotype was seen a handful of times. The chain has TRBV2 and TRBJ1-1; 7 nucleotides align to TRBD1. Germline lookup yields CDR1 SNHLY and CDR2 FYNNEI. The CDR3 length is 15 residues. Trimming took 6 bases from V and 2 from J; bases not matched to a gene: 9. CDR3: CASRVEGAANTEAFF. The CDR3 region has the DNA TGTGCCAGCAGGGTAGAGGGGGCAGCAAACACTGAAGCTTTCTTT.

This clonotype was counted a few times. CDR3 sequence (DNA): TGTGCCAGCAGCTCGACAGGGGGCAATGAAAAACTGTTTTTT. Protein sequence: CASSSTGGNEKLFF. This chain connects TRBV9 to TRBJ1-4, with TRBD1 identical over 10 bases. V shed 4 bases, J shed 5 bases, and the junction held 2 bases outside the gene matches. The CDR3 is 14 amino acids. Germline V lookup: CDR1 SGDLS, CDR2 YYNGEE.

CDR3 bases: TGTGCCAGCAGTTACTCGATAAGGGGGAGGACCCCCAATGAGCAGTTCTTC. This translates into CASSYSIRGRTPNEQFF. The genes are TRBV6-5 and TRBJ2-1; tentatively, D is TRBD1 or TRBD2 (6 bases each). The ends were cut back, 0 bases at V and 6 bases at J, with 18 bases in the middle. In germline, CDR1 is MNHEY, CDR2 SVGAGI. This CDR3 spans 17 amino acids.

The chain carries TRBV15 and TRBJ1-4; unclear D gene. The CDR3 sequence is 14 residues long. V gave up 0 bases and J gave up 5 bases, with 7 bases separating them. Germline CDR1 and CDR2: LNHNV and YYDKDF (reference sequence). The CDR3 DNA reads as TGTGCCACCAGCAGAGACAGGACCAATGAAAAACTGTTTTTT. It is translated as CATSRDRTNEKLFF.

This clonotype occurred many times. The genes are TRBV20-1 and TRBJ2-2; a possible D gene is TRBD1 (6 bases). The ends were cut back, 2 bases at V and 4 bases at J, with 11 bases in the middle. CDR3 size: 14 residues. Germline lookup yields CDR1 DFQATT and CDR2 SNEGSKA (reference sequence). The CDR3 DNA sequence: TGCAGTGCTAGACGAGACAGGTCCACCGGGGAGCTGTTTTTT. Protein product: CSARRDRSTGELFF.

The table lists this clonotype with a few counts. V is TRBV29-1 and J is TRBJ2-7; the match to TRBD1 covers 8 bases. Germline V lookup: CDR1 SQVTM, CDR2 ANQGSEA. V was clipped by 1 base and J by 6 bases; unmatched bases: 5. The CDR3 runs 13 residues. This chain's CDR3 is CSVEVVTGVEQYF. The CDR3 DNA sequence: TGCAGCGTTGAAGTGGTGACAGGGGTCGAGCAGTACTTC.

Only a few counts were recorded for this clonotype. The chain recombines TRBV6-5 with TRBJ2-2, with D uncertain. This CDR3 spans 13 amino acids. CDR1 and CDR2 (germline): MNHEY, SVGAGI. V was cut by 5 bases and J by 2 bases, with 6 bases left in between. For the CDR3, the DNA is TGTGCCAGCAGTACCGTAAACACCGGGGAGCTGTTTTTT. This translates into CASSTVNTGELFF.

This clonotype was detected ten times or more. This CDR3 is CASSLMNTEAFF. DNA of the CDR3: TGTGCCAGCAGTTTGATGAACACTGAAGCTTTCTTT. The chain couples TRBV28 to TRBJ1-1; D gene uncertain. The germline V and J ends were trimmed by 3 bases and 0 bases, with 2 bases remaining between them. The CDR3 runs to 12 residues. From germline, CDR1 is MDHEN and CDR2 SYDVKM.

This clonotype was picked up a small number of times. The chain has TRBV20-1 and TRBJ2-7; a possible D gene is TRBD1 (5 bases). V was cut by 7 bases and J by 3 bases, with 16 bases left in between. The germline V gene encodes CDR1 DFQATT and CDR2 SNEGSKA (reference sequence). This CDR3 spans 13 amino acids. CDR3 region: CSVTDSIDYEQYF. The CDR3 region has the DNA TGCAGTGTCACTGACAGCATCGACTACGAGCAGTACTTC.

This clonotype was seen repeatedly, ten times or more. This chain's CDR3 is CASSRIAGGRTDTQYF. The CDR3 DNA follows: TGTGCCAGCAGTAGAATAGCGGGGGGCCGCACAGATACGCAGTATTTT. The chain carries TRBV3-1 and TRBJ2-3; TRBD2 agrees at 10 bases. Looked up from germline, CDR1 is LGHDT and CDR2 is YNNKEL (reference sequence). The CDR3 consists of 16 residues. Germline trimming cut 6 bases from V and 1 base from J; bases unmatched to any gene: 7.

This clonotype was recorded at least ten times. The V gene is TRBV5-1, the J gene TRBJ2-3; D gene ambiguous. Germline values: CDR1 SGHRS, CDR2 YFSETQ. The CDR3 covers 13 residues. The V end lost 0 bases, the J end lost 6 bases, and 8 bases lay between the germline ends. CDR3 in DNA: TGCGCCAGCAGCTTGGAGACTTACGATACGCAGTATTTT. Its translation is CASSLETYDTQYF. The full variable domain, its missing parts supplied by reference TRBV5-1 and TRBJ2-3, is KAGVTQTPRYLIKTRGQQVTLSCSPISGHRSVSWYQQTPGQGLQFLFEYFSETQRNKGNFPGRFSGRQFSNSRSEMNVSTLELGDSALYLCASSLETYDTQYFGPGTRLTVL.

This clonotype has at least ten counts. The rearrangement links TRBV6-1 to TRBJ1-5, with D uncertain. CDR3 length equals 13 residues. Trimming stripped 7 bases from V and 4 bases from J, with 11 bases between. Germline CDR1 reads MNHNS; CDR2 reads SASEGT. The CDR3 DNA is TGTGCCAGCAAGGAGTATGCAAATCAGCCCCAGCATTTT. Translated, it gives CASKEYANQPQHF.

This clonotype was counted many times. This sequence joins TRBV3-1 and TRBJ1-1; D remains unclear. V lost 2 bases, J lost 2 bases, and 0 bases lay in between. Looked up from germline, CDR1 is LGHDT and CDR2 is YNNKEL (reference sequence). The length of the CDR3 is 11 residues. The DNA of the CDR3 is TGTGCCAGCAGCCAAAACACTGAAGCTTTCTTT. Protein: CASSQNTEAFF.

CDR3 sequence: CASSLGTGSDTQYF. The DNA for the CDR3 is TGTGCCAGCAGCTTAGGGACAGGGTCAGATACGCAGTATTTT. The rearrangement joins TRBV7-3 to TRBJ2-3; 9 bases agree with TRBD1. The CDR3 runs 14 residues. J lost 4 bases, V lost 2 bases, and 1 base had no gene match. The germline V gene encodes CDR1 SGHTA and CDR2 FQGTGA.

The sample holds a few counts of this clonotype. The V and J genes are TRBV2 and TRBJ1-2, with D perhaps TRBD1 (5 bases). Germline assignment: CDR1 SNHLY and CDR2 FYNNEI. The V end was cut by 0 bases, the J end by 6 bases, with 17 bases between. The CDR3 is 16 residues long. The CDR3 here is CASSEALGALVDGYTF. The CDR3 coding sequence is TGTGCCAGCAGTGAAGCGCTAGGGGCTTTGGTGGATGGCTACACCTTC.